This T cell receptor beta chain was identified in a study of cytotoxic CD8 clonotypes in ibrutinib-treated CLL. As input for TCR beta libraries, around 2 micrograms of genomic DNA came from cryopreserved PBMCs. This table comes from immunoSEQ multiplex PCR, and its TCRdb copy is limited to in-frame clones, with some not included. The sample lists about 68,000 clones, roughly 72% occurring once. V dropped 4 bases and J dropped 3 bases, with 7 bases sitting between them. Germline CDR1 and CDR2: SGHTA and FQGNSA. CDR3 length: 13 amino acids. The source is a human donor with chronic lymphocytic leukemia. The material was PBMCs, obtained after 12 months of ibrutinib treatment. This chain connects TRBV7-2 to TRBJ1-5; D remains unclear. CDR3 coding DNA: TGTGCCAGCAGCTCTCCACCCAATCAGCCCCAGCATTTT. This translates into CASSSPPNQPQHF. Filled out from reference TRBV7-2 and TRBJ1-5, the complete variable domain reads GAGVSQSPSNKVTEKGKDVELRCDPISGHTALYWYRQSLGQGLEFLIYFQGNSAPDKSGLPSDRFSAERTGGSVSTLTIQRTQQEDSAVYLCASSSPPNQPQHFGDGTRLSIL.